A single sample gave rise to the 28 T cell receptor beta chains below, sequenced in a study of control samples from healthy donors and cancer patients. Profiled with immunoSEQ multiplex PCR; TCRdb holds only in-frame clones, not every one. The data contain tens of thousands of clones, 90% to 95% of them singletons. Sequencing input: blood. The receptors come from a woman aged 30 to 39 in good health.

The chain employs TRBV7-9 and TRBJ1-1; TRBD1 matches 8 bases. The CDR3 spans 13 residues. Germline lookup yields CDR1 SEHNR and CDR2 FQNEAQ (reference sequence). The junction had 6 bases not matched to a gene; V was cut back by 1 base and J by 11 bases. CDR3: CASSLDGRGLAFF. CDR3 nucleotides: TGTGCCAGCAGCTTAGATGGCAGGGGGCTGGCTTTCTTT.

The genes are TRBV24-1 and TRBJ2-3; D ambiguous. The CDR3 spans 14 residues. The V gene lost 5 bases and the J gene lost 4 bases, with 12 bases spanning the gap. Germline V lookup: CDR1 KGHDR, CDR2 SFDVKD. CDR3 DNA: TGTGCCACCAGTGCCGACCCGGTCGCAGATACGCAGTATTTT. It specifies CATSADPVADTQYF.

V gene TRBV19 combines with J gene TRBJ1-1; possibly TRBD1 for D (6 bases). Germline-derived CDR1 and CDR2 are LNHDA and SQIVND (reference sequence). There are 13 residues in the CDR3. Trimming took 9 bases from V and 4 from J, leaving 15 bases between them. The CDR3 loop reads CASRQGLVTEAFF. As DNA, the CDR3 is TGTGCCAGCCGTCAGGGGTTGGTCACTGAAGCTTTCTTT.

The chain combines TRBV2 with TRBJ2-2; 14 nucleotides match TRBD2. Germline CDR1 reads SNHLY; CDR2 reads FYNNEI. The CDR3 covers 19 residues. The V segment lost 8 bases and the J segment 0 bases; nucleotides outside the gene matches: 11. The CDR3, as DNA: TGTGCCAGCCAAAGACATGGGACTAGCGGGGGTACGAACACCGGGGAGCTGTTTTTT. Residues: CASQRHGTSGGTNTGELFF. Filled out from reference TRBV2 and TRBJ2-2, the complete variable domain reads EPEVTQTPSHQVTQMGQEVILRCVPISNHLYFYWYRQILGQKVEFLVSFYNNEISEKSEIFDDQFSVERPDGSNFTLKIRSTKLEDSAMYFCASQRHGTSGGTNTGELFFGEGSRLTVL.

CDR3 in amino acids: CASSQARFGTGSEAFF. The DNA of the CDR3 is TGCGCCAGCAGCCAAGCCCGGTTTGGGACAGGTTCTGAAGCTTTCTTT. This rearrangement joins TRBV4-1 to TRBJ1-1; TRBD1 matches at 8 bases. In germline, CDR1 is MGHRA, CDR2 YSYEKL. Trimming cost V 1 base and J 6 bases; bases outside gene matches: 10. This CDR3 has 16 residues.

This clone has only a few counts. This chain uses TRBV6-5 with TRBJ1-5; a possible D gene is TRBD1 (5 bases). There are 15 residues in the CDR3. The germline CDR1 and CDR2 sequences are MNHEY and SVGAGI. V lost 6 bases to trimming and J lost 5 bases, with 17 bases between them. The CDR3 loop reads CASSPGRGRHQPQHF. The CDR3 bases are TGTGCCAGCAGCCCAGGGAGAGGGAGACATCAGCCCCAGCATTTT.

The chain is built from TRBV3-1 (or the pseudogene TRBV3-2) and TRBJ1-3, with TRBD1 identical over 9 bases. The CDR3 extends over 16 amino acids. Looked up from germline, CDR1 is LGHDT and CDR2 is YNNKEL (reference sequence). V lost 1 base and J lost 2; bases outside the gene matches: 3. CDR3 coding DNA: TGTGCCAGCAGCCAAGTCCGGACAGGGGCTGGAAACACCATATATTTT. It encodes CASSQVRTGAGNTIYF.

In this sample, this clone turned up once. No DNA is shown, since the ends of the CDR3 on it are uncertain; the CDR3 is the one TCRdb lists. This sequence joins TRBV6-4 and TRBJ2-2; the D call in the table, TRBD2, was not verified against the DNA. The V gene's germline CDR1 is MRHNA and CDR2 SNTAGT. The CDR3 has 17 residues if both end residues are counted. The CDR3 loop is CASSEGKAAARPGSCFF.

The chain is built from TRBV4-1 and TRBJ2-2, with no clear D. This CDR3 spans 15 amino acids. Between the trimmed V and J ends, which lost 1 base and 5 bases, there was a span of 11 bases. CDR1 and CDR2 (germline): MGHRA, YSYEKL. CDR3 DNA: TGCGCCAGCAGCCAAGTTGTCACAGCGACCGGGGAGCTGTTTTTT. This encodes CASSQVVTATGELFF.

For this clone: The conserved phenylalanine or tryptophan is not found at the CDR3 terminus, so this likely reflects a read error. It is unclear where the CDR3 begins or ends on the DNA, so no DNA is shown, and the CDR3 is as TCRdb lists it. The V and J genes are TRBV3-1 (or the pseudogene TRBV3-2) and TRBJ2-7; the D segment call TRBD1 is taken from the table without a DNA check. Per the germline V gene, CDR1 is LGHDT and CDR2 is YNNKEL (reference sequence). The CDR3 adds up to 12 amino acids, both ends counted. The CDR3 loop is CASSQDRGQVSL.

The J gene is TRBJ2-6, the V gene TRBV10-1, with 7 bases fitting TRBD1. Germline V CDR1 and CDR2: WNHNN, SYGVQD (reference sequence). The CDR3 runs 16 residues. V gave up 6 bases and J gave up 0 bases; unmatched junction bases: 5. The CDR3 reads CASRWTGPSGANVLTF. The CDR3 DNA is TGCGCCAGCAGGTGGACAGGCCCCTCTGGGGCCAACGTCCTGACTTTC.

The gene calls are TRBV13 and TRBJ2-3; 7 nucleotides agree with TRBD1. Germline V gene sequence: CDR1 PRHDT, CDR2 FYEKMQ (reference sequence). The length of the CDR3 is 15 residues. J was trimmed by 4 bases and V by 4 bases; bases with no gene match: 8. Here the CDR3 reads CASSSGTVGADTQYF. The DNA for the CDR3 is TGTGCCAGCAGCTCCGGGACAGTCGGCGCAGATACGCAGTATTTT.

The rearrangement links TRBV7-2 to TRBJ1-3, with 7 nucleotides matching TRBD1. The CDR3 runs 14 residues. The germline V gene encodes CDR1 SGHTA and CDR2 FQGNSA. With 5 bases clipped from V and 7 bases from J, the junction kept 8 bases outside the gene matches. CDR3 in DNA: TGTGCCAGCAGCGCAGGGGGGGGGCCTAACACCATATATTTT. Protein product: CASSAGGGPNTIYF.

The V and J genes are TRBV5-8 and TRBJ2-7; the D is unclear. In germline, CDR1 is SGHTS, CDR2 YDEGEE. This CDR3 is 15 amino acids long. V was shortened by 2 bases and J by 0 bases, with 12 bases between the two germline ends. Here the CDR3 reads CASSFRAESSYEQYF. CDR3 nucleotide sequence: TGTGCCAGCAGCTTTCGCGCAGAAAGCTCCTACGAGCAGTACTTC.

In this sample, this clone turned up a few times. This chain connects TRBV4-2 to TRBJ2-7; tentatively, D is TRBD1 or TRBD2 (5 bases each). There are 18 residues in the CDR3. V was trimmed by 4 bases and J by 3 bases, leaving 25 bases between them. CDR1 and CDR2 (germline): LGHNA, YNFKEQ. CDR3 sequence: CASSLLPPGPLADYEQYF. CDR3 nucleotides: TGTGCCAGCAGCCTATTACCGCCGGGACCGCTGGCGGACTACGAGCAGTACTTC.

The chain recombines TRBV7-8 with TRBJ2-4, with D possibly matching TRBD2 (6 bases). CDR1 SGHVS and CDR2 FQNEAQ come from the germline V gene. Deletions cut 8 bases from V and 5 bases from J, with 10 bases between. The CDR3 has 12 residues. The CDR3 sequence is CASAPGENIQYF. The CDR3, as DNA: TGTGCCAGCGCCCCGGGAGAAAACATTCAGTACTTC.

The V call is TRBV6-5, the J call TRBJ1-4; D is uncertain. The germline V gene encodes CDR1 MNHEY and CDR2 SVGAGI. There are 14 residues in the CDR3. Trimming shortened V by 0 bases and J by 7 bases, and 9 bases separated the two germline ends. The CDR3 DNA follows: TGTGCCAGCAGTTACTCGAGACAATCTGAAAAACTGTTTTTT. Protein sequence: CASSYSRQSEKLFF.

The gene calls are TRBV7-8 and TRBJ1-4, with 9 bases identical to TRBD1. CDR3 size: 14 residues. V dropped 5 bases and J dropped 8; count of bases not matched to a gene: 6. Germline V lookup: CDR1 SGHVS, CDR2 FQNEAQ. CDR3 DNA: TGTGCCAGCAGCAAGGGACAGGGCGGAGAAAAACTGTTTTTT. This translates into CASSKGQGGEKLFF. Together with reference TRBV7-8 and TRBJ1-4, the CDR3 gives the full variable domain: GAGVSQSPRYKVAKRGQDVALRCDPISGHVSLFWYQQALGQGPEFLTYFQNEAQLDKSGLPSDRFFAERPEGSVSTLKIQRTQQEDSAVYLCASSKGQGGEKLFFGSGTQLSVL.

V is TRBV9 and J is TRBJ1-5; a possible D gene is TRBD1 (5 bases). Trimming took 4 bases from V and 3 from J, leaving 14 bases between them. Germline V gene sequence: CDR1 SGDLS, CDR2 YYNGEE. This CDR3 spans 15 amino acids. DNA for the CDR3: TGTGCCAGCAGCCGATCTGGGGGGACCAATCAGCCCCAGCATTTT. The encoded protein is CASSRSGGTNQPQHF.

V and J are TRBV13 and TRBJ1-4, with TRBD1 identical over 7 bases. Germline CDR1 is PRHDT and CDR2 is FYEKMQ (reference sequence). The junction had 4 bases not matched to a gene; V was cut back by 5 bases and J by 7 bases. The CDR3 extends over 13 amino acids. CDR3 in DNA: TGTGCCAGCAGCATGACAGGGACTGAAAAACTGTTTTTT. Its protein product is CASSMTGTEKLFF.

The chain couples TRBV5-1 to TRBJ2-2; D gene ambiguous. The CDR3 runs 14 residues. V lost 4 bases, J lost 9 bases, and 16 bases lay in between. CDR1 and CDR2 from the germline V gene are SGHRS and YFSETQ. CDR3 sequence reads: CASSRLQRTRELFF. The CDR3 DNA is TGCGCCAGCAGCCGTTTACAGCGAACCCGGGAGCTGTTTTTT.

This clone appeared once. The genes are TRBV15 and TRBJ1-1, with 7 bases fitting TRBD1. The CDR3 runs to 12 residues. V trimming: 9 bases; J trimming: 2 bases; junction bases outside the gene matches: 3. From germline, CDR1 is LNHNV and CDR2 YYDKDF (reference sequence). CDR3 region: CATRDSNTEAFF. The DNA for the CDR3 is TGTGCCACAAGGGACAGCAACACTGAAGCTTTCTTT.

V is TRBV7-9 and J is TRBJ1-1; no clear D gene. The ends were cut back, 4 bases at V and 4 bases at J, with 19 bases in the middle. This CDR3 contains 16 residues. Looked up from germline, CDR1 is SEHNR and CDR2 is FQNEAQ (reference sequence). CDR3: CASSSTNKRGGTEAFF. The CDR3 region has the DNA TGTGCCAGCAGCTCCACCAACAAGCGTGGCGGCACTGAAGCTTTCTTT.

The chain employs TRBV21-1 and TRBJ1-5; TRBD1 reflects the table's D call only, with no check against the DNA. TRBV21-1 is a known pseudogene. The CDR3 has 15 amino acids. CDR3 loop: CASSHRQGWGQPQHF. For the CDR3, the DNA is TGTGCCAGCAGCCACAGACAGGGATGGGGTCAGCCCCAGCATTTT.

The CDR3 loop reads CASSSNRGQPQHF. The CDR3 bases are TGTGCCAGCAGCTCGAACAGGGGACAGCCCCAGCATTTT. V is TRBV7-8 and J is TRBJ1-5, with TRBD1 matching 7 bases. The CDR3 extends over 13 amino acids. Germline V gives CDR1 SGHVS, CDR2 FQNEAQ. V trimming: 4 bases; J trimming: 7 bases; junction bases outside the gene matches: 4.

The chain links TRBV7-3 to TRBJ2-2; 7 positions match TRBD2. V trimming: 4 bases; J trimming: 3 bases; junction bases outside the gene matches: 2. In germline, CDR1 is SGHTA, CDR2 FQGTGA. This CDR3 spans 14 amino acids. The CDR3 sequence is CASSSRGDTGELFF. CDR3 coding DNA: TGTGCCAGCAGCTCCCGGGGGGACACCGGGGAGCTGTTTTTT.

The chain combines TRBV6-1 with TRBJ2-7; TRBD2 agrees at 8 bases. The CDR3 is 17 amino acids. The germline gives CDR1 MNHNS, CDR2 SASEGT. V lost 4 bases, J lost 0 bases, and 11 bases stayed unmatched. CDR3 region: CASSGGLAGASSYEQYF. CDR3 DNA sequence: TGTGCCAGCAGTGGGGGTCTAGCGGGCGCTAGCTCCTACGAGCAGTACTTC.

The J gene is TRBJ1-4, the V gene TRBV25-1, with D possibly being TRBD1 (5 bases). CDR1 and CDR2 from the germline V gene are MGHDK and SYGVNS. Trimming left V 3 bases short and J 3 bases short, with 5 bases between. There are 13 residues in the CDR3. CDR3 residues: CASSEGANEKLFF. The CDR3 DNA is TGTGCCAGCAGTGAGGGGGCTAATGAAAAACTGTTTTTT.